One sample yielded the 14 T cell receptor beta chains listed below, sequenced in a study of beta chain features in type 1 diabetes. Expressed TCRB transcripts were sequenced because the entire RNA isolate underwent reverse transcription. Clones were read by immunoSEQ multiplex PCR, and TCRdb kept only the in-frame ones, dropping some. Of under 900,000 clones listed, about a sixth are singletons. Sequenced material: naive CD4+ T cells from blood. The receptors were gathered from a young woman in good health.

The chain combines TRBV5-1 with TRBJ1-2, with 7 bases identical to TRBD1. The CDR3 loop spans 13 amino acids. Germline V gene sequence: CDR1 SGHRS, CDR2 YFSETQ. V lost 4 bases to trimming and J lost 8 bases; unmatched junction nucleotides: 8. In nucleotides, the CDR3 is TGCGCCAGCAGCCCCACAGGGGCGGAAGGCTACACCTTC. It codes for CASSPTGAEGYTF.

The chain employs TRBV7-8 and TRBJ1-1, with D perhaps matching TRBD1 (5 bases). Deletions cut 1 base from V and 0 bases from J, with 9 bases between. The length of the CDR3 is 15 residues. Germline assignment: CDR1 SGHVS and CDR2 FQNEAQ. DNA of the CDR3: TGTGCCAGCAGCTTAGTCACAGGCATGAACACTGAAGCTTTCTTT. Encoded protein: CASSLVTGMNTEAFF. Supplemented by reference TRBV7-8 and TRBJ1-1, the full variable domain reads GAGVSQSPRYKVAKRGQDVALRCDPISGHVSLFWYQQALGQGPEFLTYFQNEAQLDKSGLPSDRFFAERPEGSVSTLKIQRTQQEDSAVYLCASSLVTGMNTEAFFGQGTRLTVV.

This clone turned up a few times. The chain combines TRBV7-3 with TRBJ2-1; the D gene is possibly TRBD2 (5 bases). The length of the CDR3 is 15 residues. CDR1 and CDR2 (germline): SGHTA, FQGTGA. Between the trimmed V and J ends, which lost 6 bases and 1 base, there was a span of 13 bases. This CDR3 is CASRLAPISYNEQFF. The DNA of the CDR3 is TGTGCCAGCAGGTTAGCGCCCATATCCTACAATGAGCAGTTCTTC. Complete variable domain (other parts from reference TRBV7-3 and TRBJ2-1): GAGVSQTPSNKVTEKGKYVELRCDPISGHTALYWYRQSLGQGPEFLIYFQGTGAADDSGLPNDRFFAVRPEGSVSTLKIQRTERGDSAVYLCASRLAPISYNEQFFGPGTRLTVL.

This clone has a handful of counts. The chain employs TRBV9 and TRBJ2-1; D is perhaps TRBD2 (5 bases). From germline, CDR1 is SGDLS and CDR2 YYNGEE. Trimming took 4 bases from V and 4 from J, leaving 15 bases between them. This CDR3 is built from 15 residues. The CDR3 DNA reads as TGTGCCAGCAGCTTTGGACTCCCGGTGTACAATGAGCAGTTCTTC. Translation gives CASSFGLPVYNEQFF.

The table lists this clone with a few counts. CDR3 residues: CASNRRGRGVGETQYF. The CDR3 region has the DNA TGTGCCAGTAACCGAAGGGGCAGGGGAGTCGGAGAGACCCAGTACTTC. The V call is TRBV28, the J call TRBJ2-5; possible D gene TRBD1, 6 bases. The CDR3 runs to 16 residues. V shed 9 bases and J shed 4 bases, with 24 bases lying between them. Germline lookup yields CDR1 MDHEN and CDR2 SYDVKM. Full variable domain (rest looked up from reference TRBV28 and TRBJ2-5): DVKVTQSSRYLVKRTGEKVFLECVQDMDHENMFWYRQDPGLGLRLIYFSYDVKMKEKGDIPEGYSVSREKKERFSLILESASTNQTSMYLCASNRRGRGVGETQYFGPGTRLLVL.

The chain couples TRBV6-4 to TRBJ1-2; 8 positions agree with TRBD1. The CDR3 is 14 residues long. Germline values: CDR1 MRHNA, CDR2 SNTAGT. With V trimmed by 0 bases and J by 8 bases, 5 bases remained unmatched. The CDR3 loop reads CASSDSTGAGGYTF. Written as DNA, the CDR3 is TGTGCCAGCAGTGACTCGACAGGGGCCGGCGGCTACACCTTC.

This clone was counted a few times. This sequence joins TRBV19 and TRBJ2-2; the match to TRBD1 covers 7 bases. Germline CDR1 and CDR2: LNHDA and SQIVND (reference sequence). Unmatched junction bases numbered 6, after V lost 5 bases and J lost 3 bases. There are 15 residues in the CDR3. As DNA, the CDR3 is TGTGCCAGTAGTTCCCTGACAGGGCACACCGGGGAGCTGTTTTTT. As protein: CASSSLTGHTGELFF.

The chain joins TRBV7-8 to TRBJ2-5, with D perhaps TRBD1 or TRBD2 (7 bases each). V lost 5 bases to trimming and J lost 1 base, with 14 bases between them. The CDR3 is made up of 15 amino acids. Looked up from germline, CDR1 is SGHVS and CDR2 is FQNEAQ. This CDR3 reads CASSHRGGRQETQYF. The CDR3 DNA sequence: TGTGCCAGCAGCCACAGGGGAGGGCGCCAAGAGACCCAGTACTTC. Using reference TRBV7-8 and TRBJ2-5 for the parts outside the CDR3, the full variable domain is GAGVSQSPRYKVAKRGQDVALRCDPISGHVSLFWYQQALGQGPEFLTYFQNEAQLDKSGLPSDRFFAERPEGSVSTLKIQRTQQEDSAVYLCASSHRGGRQETQYFGPGTRLLVL.

The chain couples TRBV27 to TRBJ2-7; 13 nucleotides match TRBD2. Germline V gene lookup returns CDR1 MNHEY and CDR2 SMNVEV (reference sequence). CDR3 size: 16 residues. Trimming removed 4 bases from V and 3 bases from J; junction bases left unmatched: 6. The CDR3, as DNA: TGTGCCAGCAGTTCCCTTGGGACTAGCGGGAACTACGAGCAGTACTTC. Protein sequence: CASSSLGTSGNYEQYF.

This clone was seen a handful of times. This rearrangement joins TRBV19 to TRBJ2-2, with 13 bases identical to TRBD2. V was pared by 7 bases and J by 9 bases, with 8 bases of the junction left unmatched. CDR3 length: 15 residues. The V gene's germline CDR1 is LNHDA and CDR2 SQIVND (reference sequence). In nucleotides, the CDR3 is TGTGCCAGTATCAAGGGGACTAGCGGGACTCGGGAGCTGTTTTTT. Translation: CASIKGTSGTRELFF.

The V and J genes are TRBV4-3 and TRBJ2-7; D is uncertain. This CDR3 has 15 amino acids. Germline loops: CDR1 LGHNA, CDR2 YSLEER. V was cut by 3 bases and J by 4 bases, with 16 bases left in between. The CDR3 loop reads CASSQVGLGIYEQYF. The CDR3 DNA reads TGCGCCAGCAGCCAGGTTGGGTTGGGCATATACGAGCAGTACTTC.

This clone was observed a handful of times. The sample contains more than one DNA sequence encoding this CDR3. The chain combines TRBV5-1 with TRBJ1-1; D unresolved. Germline lookup yields CDR1 SGHRS and CDR2 YFSETQ. The CDR3 has 15 amino acids. Between the trimmed V and J ends, which lost 0 bases and 2 bases, there was a span of 11 bases. The CDR3 region has the DNA TGCGCCAGCAGCTTGGAGGTCGGAAGAAACACTGAAGCTTTCTTT. Protein sequence: CASSLEVGRNTEAFF.

This clone appeared a few times. J is TRBJ2-3 and V is TRBV7-9; D is unresolved. The ends were cut back, 6 bases at V and 2 bases at J, with 9 bases in the middle. This CDR3 spans 13 amino acids. CDR1 is SEHNR and CDR2 is FQNEAQ in the germline V gene (reference sequence). The CDR3 bases are TGTGCCAGCAGTGAGCTGCACACAGATACGCAGTATTTT. This translates into CASSELHTDTQYF.

J is TRBJ2-1 and V is TRBV9; TRBD1 is a possible D gene (6 bases). CDR3 length: 15 residues. V was clipped by 4 bases and J by 8 bases, with 19 bases between them. Germline V gives CDR1 SGDLS, CDR2 YYNGEE. CDR3 nucleotide sequence: TGTGCCAGCAGCCCCGGACAGTTTCTGCGGCATGAGCAGTTCTTC. Amino acids: CASSPGQFLRHEQFF.